The entry below describes one T cell receptor beta chain. This record comes from a study of T cell responses to AZD1222 COVID-19 vaccine. This table comes from immunoSEQ multiplex PCR, and its TCRdb copy is limited to in-frame clones, with some not included. Of some 130,000 clones detected, around 90% appear once; the ten largest clones hold more than 2.5%. The CDR3 extends over 13 amino acids. V was pared by 5 bases and J by 5 bases, with 12 bases between. The chain uses TRBV12-3 or TRBV12-4 and TRBJ1-2; D is possibly TRBD1 (6 bases). This specimen was peripheral blood, taken on day 0 of AZD1222 vaccination. This clonotype originated in an adult in good health. The CDR3 bases are TGTGCCAGCAGTCCAGGGGAGCTATATGGCTACACCTTC. Amino acids: CASSPGELYGYTF.